Reported below is one T cell receptor beta chain. The antigen is not known. This CDR3 is also generated by other DNA sequences in the sample. This specimen belongs to a study of identifying expanded T cells in peripheral blood. V shed 0 bases and J shed 0 bases, with 9 bases lying between them. The CDR3 spans 15 residues. In germline, CDR1 is SGDLS, CDR2 YYNGEE. Study-level points and caveats: Over approximately two and four weeks, about 16 and 20 clones changed, versus 1.2 between replicates. Clone count variance between roughly two-week samples rose with total template count.

No infections or other immune events were documented during collection. Method: immunoSEQ multiplex PCR; TCRdb's copy keeps in-frame clones and lacks some. This sample has some 65,000 clones, with about 80% found just once. This receptor was identified in a person aged 18 to 75 in good health. Material: blood. The chain links TRBV9 to TRBJ1-1, with no clear D. As DNA, the CDR3 is TGTGCCAGCAGCGTAGCAGGCCGCATGAACACTGAAGCTTTCTTT. Its translation is CASSVAGRMNTEAFF.